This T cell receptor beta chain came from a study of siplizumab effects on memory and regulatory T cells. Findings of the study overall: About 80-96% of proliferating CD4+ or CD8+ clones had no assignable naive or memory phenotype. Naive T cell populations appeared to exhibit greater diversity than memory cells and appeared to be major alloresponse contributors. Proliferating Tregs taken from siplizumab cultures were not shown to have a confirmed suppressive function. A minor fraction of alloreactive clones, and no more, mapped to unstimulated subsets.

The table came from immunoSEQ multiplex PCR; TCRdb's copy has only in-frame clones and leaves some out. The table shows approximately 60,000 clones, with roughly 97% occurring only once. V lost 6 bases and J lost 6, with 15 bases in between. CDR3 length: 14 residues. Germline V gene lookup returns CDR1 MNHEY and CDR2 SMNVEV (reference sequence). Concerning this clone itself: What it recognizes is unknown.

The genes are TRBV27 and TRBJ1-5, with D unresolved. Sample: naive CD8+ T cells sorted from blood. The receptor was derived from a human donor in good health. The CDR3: CASSRDPVLQPQHF. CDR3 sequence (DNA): TGTGCCAGCAGCCGCGATCCAGTACTTCAGCCCCAGCATTTT.